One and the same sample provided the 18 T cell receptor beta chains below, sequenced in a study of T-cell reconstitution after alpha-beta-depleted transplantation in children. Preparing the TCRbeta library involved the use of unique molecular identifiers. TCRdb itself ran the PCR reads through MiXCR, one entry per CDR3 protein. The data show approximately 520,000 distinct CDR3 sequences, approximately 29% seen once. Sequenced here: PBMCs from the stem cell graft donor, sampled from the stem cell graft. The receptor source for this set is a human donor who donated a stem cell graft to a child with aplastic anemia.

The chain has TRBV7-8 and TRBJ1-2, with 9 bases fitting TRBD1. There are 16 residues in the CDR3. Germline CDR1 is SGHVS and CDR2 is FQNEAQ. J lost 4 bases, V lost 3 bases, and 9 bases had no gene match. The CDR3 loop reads CASSFDRDRESYGYTF. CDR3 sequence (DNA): TGTGCCAGCAGCTTTGACCGGGACAGGGAATCCTATGGCTACACCTTC.

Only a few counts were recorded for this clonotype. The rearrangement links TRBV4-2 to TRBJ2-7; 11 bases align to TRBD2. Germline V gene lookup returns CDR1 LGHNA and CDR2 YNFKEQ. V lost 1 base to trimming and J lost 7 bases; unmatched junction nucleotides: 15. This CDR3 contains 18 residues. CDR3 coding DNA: TGTGCCAGCAGCCAAGTAGGAAGGGTAGCGGGAGGGCCGGGGGAGCAGTACTTC. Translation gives CASSQVGRVAGGPGEQYF.

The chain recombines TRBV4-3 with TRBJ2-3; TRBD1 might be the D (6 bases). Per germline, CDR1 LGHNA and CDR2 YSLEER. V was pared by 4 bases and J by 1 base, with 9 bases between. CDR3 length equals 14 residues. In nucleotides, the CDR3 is TGCGCCAGCAGCCCGGACAGCCGCACAGATACGCAGTATTTT. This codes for CASSPDSRTDTQYF.

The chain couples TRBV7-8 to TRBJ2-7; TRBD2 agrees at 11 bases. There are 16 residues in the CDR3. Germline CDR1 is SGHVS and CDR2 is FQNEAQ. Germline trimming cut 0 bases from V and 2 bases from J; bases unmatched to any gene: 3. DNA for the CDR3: TGTGCCAGCAGCTTAGCGGGACTAGCGGTTACCTACGAGCAGTACTTC. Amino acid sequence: CASSLAGLAVTYEQYF.

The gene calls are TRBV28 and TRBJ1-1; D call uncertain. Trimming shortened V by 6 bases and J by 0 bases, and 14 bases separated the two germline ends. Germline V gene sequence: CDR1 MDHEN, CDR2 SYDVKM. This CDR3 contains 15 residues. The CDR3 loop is CASSPATGMNTEAFF. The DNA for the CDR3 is TGTGCCAGCAGCCCCGCAACGGGCATGAACACTGAAGCTTTCTTT.

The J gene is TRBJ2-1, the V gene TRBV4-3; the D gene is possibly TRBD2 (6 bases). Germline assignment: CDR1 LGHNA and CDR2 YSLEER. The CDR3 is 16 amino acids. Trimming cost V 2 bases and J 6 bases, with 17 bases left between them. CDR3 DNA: TGCGCCAGCAGCCAAACAACCGGGACTGAAGGCAATGAGCAGTTCTTC. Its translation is CASSQTTGTEGNEQFF.

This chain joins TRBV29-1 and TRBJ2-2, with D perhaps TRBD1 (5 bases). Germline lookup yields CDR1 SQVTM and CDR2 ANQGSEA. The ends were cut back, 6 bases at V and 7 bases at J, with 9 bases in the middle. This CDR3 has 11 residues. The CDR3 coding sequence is TGCAGCGTAGGACAATTCGGGGAGCTGTTTTTT. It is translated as CSVGQFGELFF.

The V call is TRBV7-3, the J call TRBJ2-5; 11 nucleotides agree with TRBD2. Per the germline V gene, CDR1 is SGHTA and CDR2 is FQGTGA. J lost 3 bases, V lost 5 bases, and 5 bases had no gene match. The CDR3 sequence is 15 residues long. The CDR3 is CASSRGTSGKETQYF. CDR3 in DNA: TGTGCCAGCAGCCGCGGGACTAGCGGTAAAGAGACCCAGTACTTC.

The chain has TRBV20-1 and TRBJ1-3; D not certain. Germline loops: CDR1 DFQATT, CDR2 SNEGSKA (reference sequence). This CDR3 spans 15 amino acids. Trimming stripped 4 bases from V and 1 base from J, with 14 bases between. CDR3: CSATDGSGSGNTIYF. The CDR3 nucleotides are TGCAGTGCTACAGACGGGTCGGGGTCTGGAAACACCATATATTTT.

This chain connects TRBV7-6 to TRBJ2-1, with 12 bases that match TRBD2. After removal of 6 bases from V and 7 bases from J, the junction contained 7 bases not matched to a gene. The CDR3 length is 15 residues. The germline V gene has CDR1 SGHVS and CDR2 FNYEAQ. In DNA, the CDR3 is TGTGCCAGCAGTAAACTAGCGGGAGGACTAAATGAGCAGTTCTTC. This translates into CASSKLAGGLNEQFF.

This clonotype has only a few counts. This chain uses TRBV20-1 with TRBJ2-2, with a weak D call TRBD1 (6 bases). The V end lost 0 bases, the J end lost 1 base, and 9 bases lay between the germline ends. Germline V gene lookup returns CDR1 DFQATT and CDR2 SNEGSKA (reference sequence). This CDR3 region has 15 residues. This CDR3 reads CSARDGQLNTGELFF. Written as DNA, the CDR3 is TGCAGTGCTAGAGATGGACAGCTGAACACCGGGGAGCTGTTTTTT.

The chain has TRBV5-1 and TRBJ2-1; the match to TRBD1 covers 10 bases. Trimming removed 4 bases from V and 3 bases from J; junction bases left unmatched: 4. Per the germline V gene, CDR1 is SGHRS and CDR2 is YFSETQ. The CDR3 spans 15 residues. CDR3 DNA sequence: TGCGCCAGCAGCGTCGGGACAGGGGTCTACAATGAGCAGTTCTTC. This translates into CASSVGTGVYNEQFF.

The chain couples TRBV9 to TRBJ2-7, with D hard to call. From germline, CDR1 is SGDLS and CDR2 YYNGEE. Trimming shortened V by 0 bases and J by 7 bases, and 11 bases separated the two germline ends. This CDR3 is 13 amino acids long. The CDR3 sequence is CASSVVDGLEQYF. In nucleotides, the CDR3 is TGTGCCAGCAGCGTAGTTGACGGCTTGGAGCAGTACTTC.

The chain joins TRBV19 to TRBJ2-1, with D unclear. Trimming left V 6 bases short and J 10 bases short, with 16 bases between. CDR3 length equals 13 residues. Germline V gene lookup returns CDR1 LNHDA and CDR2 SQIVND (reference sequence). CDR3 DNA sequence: TGTGCCAGTAGCGAAATCCAAGCTGGGGAGCAGTTCTTC. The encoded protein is CASSEIQAGEQFF.

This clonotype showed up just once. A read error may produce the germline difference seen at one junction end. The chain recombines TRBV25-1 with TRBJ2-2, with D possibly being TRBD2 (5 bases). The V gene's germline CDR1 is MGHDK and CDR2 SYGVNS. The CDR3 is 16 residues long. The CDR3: CASSVERSLLAGEQFF. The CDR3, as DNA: TGTGCCAGCAGTGTTGAAAGGTCCCTCCTAGCCGGGGAGCAGTTTTTT. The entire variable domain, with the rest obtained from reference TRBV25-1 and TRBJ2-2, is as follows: EADIYQTPRYLVIGTGKKITLECSQTMGHDKMYWYQQDPGMELHLIHYSYGVNSTEKGDLSSESTVSRIRTEHFPLTLESARPSHTSQYLCASSVERSLLAGEQFFGEGSRLTVL.

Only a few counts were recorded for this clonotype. In DNA, the CDR3 is TGTGCCAGCAGCACCGGGACTCATATCACAGATACGCAGTATTTT. Protein: CASSTGTHITDTQYF. The rearrangement joins TRBV6-1 to TRBJ2-3, with a tentative D call TRBD2 (6 bases). Trimming removed 6 bases from V and 2 bases from J, with 15 bases in between. The CDR3 runs 15 residues. Germline V gives CDR1 MNHNS, CDR2 SASEGT.

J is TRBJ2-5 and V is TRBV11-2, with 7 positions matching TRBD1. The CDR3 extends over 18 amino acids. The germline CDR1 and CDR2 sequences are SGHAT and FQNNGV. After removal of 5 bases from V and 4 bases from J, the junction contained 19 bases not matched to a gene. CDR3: CASSPITKGQAKGETQYF. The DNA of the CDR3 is TGTGCCAGCAGCCCAATCACGAAAGGACAGGCGAAGGGAGAGACCCAGTACTTC.

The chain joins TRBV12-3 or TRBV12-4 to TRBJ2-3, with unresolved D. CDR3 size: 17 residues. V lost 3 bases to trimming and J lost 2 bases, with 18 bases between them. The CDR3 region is CASSFGFGSANTDTQYF. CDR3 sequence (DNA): TGTGCCAGCAGTTTCGGGTTTGGGTCCGCGAACACAGATACGCAGTATTTT.